A selection of T cell receptor beta chains follows, all from one sample in a study of cytomegalovirus exposure and HLA in healthy donors. Measured with immunoSEQ multiplex PCR; TCRdb has only the in-frame clones, and not every one. The sample holds under 200,000 clones; about 80% are singletons and the top ten take about 2.6%. Sequences were obtained from PBMCs. Receptors were obtained from a woman aged 45-65 years in good health and CMV-seropositive. CDR3s include the opening cysteine and the closing phenylalanine or tryptophan. The order of the fields is CDR3 protein, CDR3 DNA, J gene, V gene, D gene, clone size. D genes are given only for firm matches. Expanded clones are given a class, and other clones once, few, many or no size at all.

CASSHFRTGPNEKLFF,TGTGCCAGCAGCCATTTCCGGACAGGGCCAAATGAAAAACTGTTTTTT,TRBJ1-4,TRBV7-9,TRBD1,few
CASRAVVRGGEKLFF,TGTGCCAGCAGGGCGGTAGTTCGGGGAGGTGAAAAACTGTTTTTT,TRBJ1-4,TRBV2,.,.
CAWSLVLDGYTF,TGTGCCTGGAGTTTAGTGTTAGATGGCTACACCTTC,TRBJ1-2,TRBV30,.,.
CASTWTGRDYGYTF,TGTGCCAGCACCTGGACAGGGAGGGACTATGGCTACACCTTC,TRBJ1-2,TRBV6-5,TRBD1,.
CASSDTAMGNPHF,TGTGCCAGTAGCGACACCGCGATGGGCAATCCCCACTTT,TRBJ1-6,TRBV19,.,.
CASSQDWQGNQPQHF,TGCGCCAGCAGCCAAGATTGGCAGGGAAATCAGCCCCAGCATTTT,TRBJ1-5,TRBV4-1,.,.
CASSGPGQGGETQYF,TGTGCCAGCAGCGGACCGGGACAGGGAGGAGAGACCCAGTACTTC,TRBJ2-5,TRBV5-4,TRBD1,.
CASSVVLGELFF,TGTGCCAGCAGCGTAGTTCTCGGGGAGCTGTTTTTT,TRBJ2-2,TRBV9,.,.
CASSFASGGPNTGELFF,TGTGCCAGCAGCTTTGCTAGCGGGGGCCCGAACACCGGGGAGCTGTTTTTT,TRBJ2-2,TRBV7-9,TRBD2,.
CASSVGPGTGNSPLHF,TGTGCCAGCAGCGTAGGTCCAGGGACTGGGAATTCACCCCTCCACTTT,TRBJ1-6,TRBV9,.,.
CASSGYGGTDTQYF,TGTGCCAGCTCGGGCTACGGGGGAACAGATACGCAGTATTTT,TRBJ2-3,TRBV18,.,.
CASSMTGGKTQYF,TGCGCCAGCAGCATGACAGGGGGGAAGACCCAGTACTTC,TRBJ2-5,TRBV5-1,TRBD1,.
CASSQDLQGVNSPLHF,TGCGCCAGCAGCCAAGATCTTCAAGGGGTTAATTCACCCCTCCACTTT,TRBJ1-6,TRBV4-1,.,.
CASSIRSGGNQPQHF,TGTGCCAGTAGTATAAGGAGTGGCGGCAATCAGCCCCAGCATTTT,TRBJ1-5,TRBV19,.,.